This T cell receptor beta chain was obtained from a study of early T cells in non-severe SARS-CoV-2 infection. Study summary: Unsorted whole blood bulk RNA was sequenced, with unpaired chains. Findings and limits, study-wide: VDJdb matches were skewed toward anti-spike CD8 T cell responses.

Concerning this clonotype: Its specificity is unknown.

Germline V gene data show CDR1 as SEHNR and CDR2 as FQNEAQ (reference sequence). This CDR3 has 12 residues. The V end lost 1 base, the J end lost 6 bases, and 6 bases lay between the germline ends. Individual cDNA molecules received unique molecular identifiers. TCRdb itself ran the 5' RACE reads through MiXCR, one entry per CDR3 protein. The table shows roughly 51,000 distinct CDR3 sequences, with 9.5% to 13% occurring only once. This chain uses TRBV7-9 with TRBJ1-2; no definite D call. The receptor's source is an adult who was a healthcare worker with PCR-confirmed SARS-CoV-2 infection or an uninfected control (not recorded which). Specimen: whole blood. CDR3 loop: CASSLGDNGYTF. As DNA, the CDR3 is TGTGCCAGCAGCTTAGGAGACAATGGCTACACCTTC.